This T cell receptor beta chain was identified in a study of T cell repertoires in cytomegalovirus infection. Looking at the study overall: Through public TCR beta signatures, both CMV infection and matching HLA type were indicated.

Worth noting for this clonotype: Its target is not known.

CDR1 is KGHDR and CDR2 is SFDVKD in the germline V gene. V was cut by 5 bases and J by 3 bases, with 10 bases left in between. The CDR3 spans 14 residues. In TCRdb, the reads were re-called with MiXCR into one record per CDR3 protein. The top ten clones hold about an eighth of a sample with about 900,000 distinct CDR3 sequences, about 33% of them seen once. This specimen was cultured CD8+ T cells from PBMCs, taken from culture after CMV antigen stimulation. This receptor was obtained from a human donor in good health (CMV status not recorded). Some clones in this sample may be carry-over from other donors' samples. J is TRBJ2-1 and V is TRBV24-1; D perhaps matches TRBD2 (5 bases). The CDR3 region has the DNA TGTGCCACCAGTGCGGGGATCGGCTACAATGAGCAGTTCTTC. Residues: CATSAGIGYNEQFF.